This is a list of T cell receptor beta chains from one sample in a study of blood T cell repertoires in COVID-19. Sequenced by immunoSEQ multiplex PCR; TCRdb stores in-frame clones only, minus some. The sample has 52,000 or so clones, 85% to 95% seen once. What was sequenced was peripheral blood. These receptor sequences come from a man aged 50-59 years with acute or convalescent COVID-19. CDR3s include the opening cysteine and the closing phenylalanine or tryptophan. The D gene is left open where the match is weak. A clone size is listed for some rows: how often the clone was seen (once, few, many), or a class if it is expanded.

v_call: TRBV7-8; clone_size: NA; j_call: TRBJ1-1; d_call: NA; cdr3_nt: TGTGCCAGCAGCAAACCGGGGACTGAAGCTTTCTTT; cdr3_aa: CASSKPGTEAFF
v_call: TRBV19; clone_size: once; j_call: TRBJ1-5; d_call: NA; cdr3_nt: TGTGCCAGTACCAAATATGTGAGGGAGGATCAGCCCCAGCATTTT; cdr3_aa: CASTKYVREDQPQHF
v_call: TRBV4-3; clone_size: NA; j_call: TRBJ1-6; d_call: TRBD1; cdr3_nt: TGCGCCAGCAGCCAACAGGGGGGCTATAATTCACCCCTCCACTTT; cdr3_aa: CASSQQGGYNSPLHF
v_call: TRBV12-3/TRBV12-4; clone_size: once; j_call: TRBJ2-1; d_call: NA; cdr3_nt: TGTGCCAGCAGTTTGTATTTTGAGCAGTTCTTC; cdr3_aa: CASSLYFEQFF
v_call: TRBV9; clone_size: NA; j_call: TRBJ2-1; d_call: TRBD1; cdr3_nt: TGTGCCAGCAGCGTAGCGTCGGGACAGGGATACAATGAGCAGTTCTTC; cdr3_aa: CASSVASGQGYNEQFF
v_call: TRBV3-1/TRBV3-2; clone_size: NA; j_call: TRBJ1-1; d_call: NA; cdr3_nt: TGTGCCAGCAGCCAAGATCCCGGTGAAGCTTTCTTT; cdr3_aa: CASSQDPGEAFF
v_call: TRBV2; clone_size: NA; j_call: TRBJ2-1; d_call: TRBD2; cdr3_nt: TGTGCCGGGACTAGCGGGAGTATCTATGAGCAGTTCTTC; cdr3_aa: CAGTSGSIYEQFF
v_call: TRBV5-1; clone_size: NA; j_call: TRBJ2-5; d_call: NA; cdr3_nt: TGCGCCAGCAGCTTGACGTCACAGAAAGAGACCCAGTACTTC; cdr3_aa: CASSLTSQKETQYF
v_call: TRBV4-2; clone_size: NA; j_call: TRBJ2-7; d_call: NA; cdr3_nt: TGTGCCAGCAGCCAAGTAGACAGACCTGAAGGCGAGCAGTACTTC; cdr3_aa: CASSQVDRPEGEQYF
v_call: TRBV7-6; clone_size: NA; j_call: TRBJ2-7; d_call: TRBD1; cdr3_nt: TGTGCCAGCAGCTTAGCGGGACAGGGACGCTACGAGCAGTACTTC; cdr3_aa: CASSLAGQGRYEQYF
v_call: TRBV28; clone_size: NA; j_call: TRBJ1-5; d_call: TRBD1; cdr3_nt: TGTGCCAGCAGGGGACAGGGAAGCGTTCAGCCCCAGCATTTT; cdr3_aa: CASRGQGSVQPQHF
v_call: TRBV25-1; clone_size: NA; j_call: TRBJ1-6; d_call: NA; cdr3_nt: TGTGCCAGCAGTGAATTTGGCGGGACCAATTCACCCCTCCACTTT; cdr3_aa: CASSEFGGTNSPLHF
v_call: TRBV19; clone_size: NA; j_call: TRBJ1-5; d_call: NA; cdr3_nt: TGTGCCAGTAGAACGACAACAGGCAGCAATCAGCCCCAGCATTTT; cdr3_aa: CASRTTTGSNQPQHF
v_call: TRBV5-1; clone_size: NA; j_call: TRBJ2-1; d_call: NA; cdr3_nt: TGCGCCAGCAGCTTGGGGCCGAACAATGAGCAGTTCTTC; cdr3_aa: CASSLGPNNEQFF
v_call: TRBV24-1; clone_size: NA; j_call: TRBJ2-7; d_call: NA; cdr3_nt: TGTGCCACCAGTGAGACACCCAGGACTGGAGGGATCTACGAGCAGTACTTC; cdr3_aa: CATSETPRTGGIYEQYF
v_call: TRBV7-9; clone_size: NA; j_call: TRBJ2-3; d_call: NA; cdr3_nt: TGTGCCAGCTTCTCCTACACAGATACGCAGTATTTT; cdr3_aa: CASFSYTDTQYF
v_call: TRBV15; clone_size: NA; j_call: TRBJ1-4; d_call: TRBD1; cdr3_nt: TGTGCCACTCGGGCAGGGGGCCAAAAACTGTTTTTT; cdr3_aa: CATRAGGQKLFF
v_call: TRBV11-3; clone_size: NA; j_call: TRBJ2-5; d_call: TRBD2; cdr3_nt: TGTGCCAGCAGCTTCGCGACTACGGGGGGAGAGACCCAGTACTTC; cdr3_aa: CASSFATTGGETQYF
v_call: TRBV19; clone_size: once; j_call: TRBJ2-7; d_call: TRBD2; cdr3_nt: TGTGCCAGTAGTATAGATCTGCGGCGGGAGGCAACCTACGAGCAGTACTTC; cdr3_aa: CASSIDLRREATYEQYF
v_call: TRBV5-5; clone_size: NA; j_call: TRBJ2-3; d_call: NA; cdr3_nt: TGTGCCAGCAGCTTGGCCAGGGCAGAAGATACGCAGTATTTT; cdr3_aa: CASSLARAEDTQYF
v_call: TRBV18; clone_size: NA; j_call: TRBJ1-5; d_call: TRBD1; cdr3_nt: TGTGCCAGCTCACTACAGGGGGGCGGCAATCAGCCCCAGCATTTT; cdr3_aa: CASSLQGGGNQPQHF
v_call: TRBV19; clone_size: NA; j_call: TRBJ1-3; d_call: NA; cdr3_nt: TGTGCCAGTACCCCTCGGGGGGGGATTTCTGGAAACACCATATATTTT; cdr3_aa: CASTPRGGISGNTIYF
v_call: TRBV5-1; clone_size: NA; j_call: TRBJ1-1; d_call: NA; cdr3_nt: TGCGCCACCCAGGACAGCCAGAACACTGAAGCTTTCTTT; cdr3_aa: CATQDSQNTEAFF
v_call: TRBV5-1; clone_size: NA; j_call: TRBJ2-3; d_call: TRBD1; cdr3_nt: TGCGCCAGCAGCACAAGGACAGGGGGCATAGATACGCAGTATTTT; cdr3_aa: CASSTRTGGIDTQYF
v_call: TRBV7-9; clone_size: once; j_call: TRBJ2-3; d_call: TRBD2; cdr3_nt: TGTGCCAGCATCCGGACTAGCGGGAGTTCAGATACGCAGTATTTT; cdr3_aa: CASIRTSGSSDTQYF
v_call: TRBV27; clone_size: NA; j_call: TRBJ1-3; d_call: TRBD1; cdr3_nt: TGTGCCAGCAGTTTATCGATGCCAGGGGGCGGGGGAAACACCATATATTTT; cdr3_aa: CASSLSMPGGGGNTIYF
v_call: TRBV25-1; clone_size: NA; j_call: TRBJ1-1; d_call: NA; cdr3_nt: TGTGCCAGCAGTGAGTACAGGGACGACACTGAAGCTTTCTTT; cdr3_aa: CASSEYRDDTEAFF
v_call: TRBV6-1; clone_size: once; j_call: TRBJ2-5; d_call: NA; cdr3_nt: TGTGCCAGCAGTGAAGTTGGGGGCTGGGAGACCCAGTACTTC; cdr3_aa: CASSEVGGWETQYF
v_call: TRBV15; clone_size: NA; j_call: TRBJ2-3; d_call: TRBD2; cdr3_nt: TGTGCCACCAGCAGACTTGCCGGGACTAGCGCTCTAAATACGCAGTATTTT; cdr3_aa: CATSRLAGTSALNTQYF
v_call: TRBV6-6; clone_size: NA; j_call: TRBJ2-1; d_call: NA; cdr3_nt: TGTGCCAGCAGGCCCTCGGGAGTTATCATAGACAATGAGCAGTTCTTC; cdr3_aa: CASRPSGVIIDNEQFF
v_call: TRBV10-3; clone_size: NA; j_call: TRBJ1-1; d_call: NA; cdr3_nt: TGTGCCAGTTGGGGGTATATCGGGGGGAACACTGAAGCTTTCTTT; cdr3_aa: CASWGYIGGNTEAFF
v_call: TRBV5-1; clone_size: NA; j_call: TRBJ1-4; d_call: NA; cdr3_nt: TGCGCCAGCAGCTTGGGAACAGGGACTAATGAAAAACTGTTTTTT; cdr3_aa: CASSLGTGTNEKLFF
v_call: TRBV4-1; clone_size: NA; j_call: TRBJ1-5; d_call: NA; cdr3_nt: TGCGCCAGCAGCCAAGAGACAGATCTTTACAATCAGCCCCAGCATTTT; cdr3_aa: CASSQETDLYNQPQHF
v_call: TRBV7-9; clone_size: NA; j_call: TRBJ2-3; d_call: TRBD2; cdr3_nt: TGTGCCAGCAGCTTAGGACTAGCGGGGGGCACAGATACGCAGTATTTT; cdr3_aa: CASSLGLAGGTDTQYF
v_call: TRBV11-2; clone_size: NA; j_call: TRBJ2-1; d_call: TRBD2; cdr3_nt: TGTGCCAGCAGCTCGACTAGCGGGAGGGTATACAATGAGCAGTTCTTC; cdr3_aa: CASSSTSGRVYNEQFF
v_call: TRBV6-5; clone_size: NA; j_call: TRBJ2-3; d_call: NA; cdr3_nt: TGTGCCAGCAGTTACTCGGCAGGGGGAGGAGATACGCAGTATTTT; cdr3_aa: CASSYSAGGGDTQYF
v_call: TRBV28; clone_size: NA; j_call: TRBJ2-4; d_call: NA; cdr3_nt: TGTGCCAGCCAGATTGGGCCAGTAAACATTCAGTACTTC; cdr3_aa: CASQIGPVNIQYF
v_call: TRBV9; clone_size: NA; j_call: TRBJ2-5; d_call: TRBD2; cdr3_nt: TGTGCCAGCAGCAGCGGTGGACTAGCGGGAGGAGGGACCCAGTACTTC; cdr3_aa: CASSSGGLAGGGTQYF
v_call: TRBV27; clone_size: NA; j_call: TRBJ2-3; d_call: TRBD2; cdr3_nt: TGTGCCAGCAGTTTAACTAGCGGACGCACAGATACGCAGTATTTT; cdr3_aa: CASSLTSGRTDTQYF
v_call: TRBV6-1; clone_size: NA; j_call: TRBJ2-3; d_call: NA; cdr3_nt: TGTGCCAGCAGTGAACCTGCGGGACAGCTCCGCACAGATACGCAGTATTTT; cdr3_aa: CASSEPAGQLRTDTQYF